This T cell receptor (beta chain) was sequenced in a study of cytomegalovirus exposure and HLA in healthy donors. CDR3 length: 17 residues. Trimming took 5 bases from V and 4 from J; bases not matched to a gene: 17. Germline V gene sequence: CDR1 SGHNT, CDR2 YYREEE (reference sequence). The PCR had 60 Vbeta and 13 Jbeta primers. Produced via immunoSEQ multiplex PCR; TCRdb's table is partial and in-frame only. The sample consists of 95,000 to 150,000 clones, more than 60% of them appearing once. Worth noting for this clone: As yet, its antigen is unknown.

General observations from the study: HLA allele associations emerged for some 16,000 TCR beta sequences in a later analysis, at 0.05 false discovery rate. Data from an earlier analysis indicated that most TCR beta V segments were productive either about 87% or about 30% of the time.

Sequenced sample: PBMCs. The chain is built from TRBV5-4 and TRBJ2-7; 8 bases line up with TRBD1. The source is a man in his late teens or twenties in good health and CMV-seronegative. The CDR3 sequence is CASSPSRRRQGAYEQYF. CDR3 in DNA: TGTGCCAGCAGTCCCTCAAGGCGCAGGCAGGGGGCTTACGAGCAGTACTTC.